The 12 T cell receptor beta chains reported below all come from one sample, sequenced in a study of OX40 agonist ivuxolimab in advanced cancers. This table comes from immunoSEQ multiplex PCR, and its TCRdb copy is limited to in-frame clones, with some not included. The repertoire holds approximately 96,000 clones, with around 91% as singletons. The sequences come from CD4+ or CD8+ T cells sorted from blood, collected in a trial of the OX40 agonist ivuxolimab. The source is an adult with an advanced solid tumor such as melanoma, head and neck, liver or kidney cancer.

V is TRBV28 and J is TRBJ2-7, with TRBD1 identical over 9 bases. Germline values: CDR1 MDHEN, CDR2 SYDVKM. V trimming: 7 bases; J trimming: 3 bases; junction bases outside the gene matches: 7. This CDR3 is built from 14 residues. The CDR3 coding sequence is TGTGCCAGCACCGATTCGGGACAGGGCTACGAGCAGTACTTC. This codes for CASTDSGQGYEQYF.

The genes are TRBV10-3 and TRBJ1-2; D is unresolved. The CDR3 has 13 residues. Germline CDR1 reads ENHRY; CDR2 reads SYGVKD. The V end lost 0 bases, the J end lost 2 bases, and 4 bases lay between the germline ends. The CDR3 here is CAISESGNYGYTF. In nucleotides, the CDR3 is TGTGCCATCAGTGAGTCAGGGAACTATGGCTACACCTTC.

The chain has TRBV28 and TRBJ2-3, with D maybe TRBD1 (5 bases). Trimming shortened V by 1 base and J by 0 bases, and 11 bases separated the two germline ends. CDR1 and CDR2 from the germline V gene are MDHEN and SYDVKM. The CDR3 has 16 amino acids. The CDR3 here is CASSLLGVTSTDTQYF. The DNA of the CDR3 is TGTGCCAGCAGTTTATTAGGGGTGACTAGCACAGATACGCAGTATTTT.

This CDR3 is CASRPGEGINSPLHF. CDR3 in DNA: TGTGCCAGCCGACCTGGGGAGGGTATCAATTCACCCCTCCACTTT. V is TRBV2 and J is TRBJ1-6; D not resolved. The germline V gene encodes CDR1 SNHLY and CDR2 FYNNEI. This CDR3 spans 15 amino acids. V was shortened by 8 bases and J by 7 bases, with 18 bases between the two germline ends.

The V call is TRBV9, the J call TRBJ2-1; 9 nucleotides agree with TRBD2. The CDR3 is made up of 14 amino acids. The trim removed 8 bases at V and 2 bases at J, leaving 5 bases unmatched. Germline V gene lookup returns CDR1 SGDLS and CDR2 YYNGEE. The CDR3 sequence: CASTSGPAYNEQFF. The DNA for the CDR3 is TGTGCCAGTACTAGCGGGCCGGCCTACAATGAGCAGTTCTTC.

This chain connects TRBV2 to TRBJ2-5, with D possibly matching TRBD1 (5 bases). Germline CDR1 reads SNHLY; CDR2 reads FYNNEI. The CDR3 sequence is 12 residues long. Trimming removed 4 bases at V and 5 bases at J, with 8 bases between. CDR3 sequence (DNA): TGTGCCAGCAGTGGACAGATGGAGACCCAGTACTTC. Its translation: CASSGQMETQYF.

V is TRBV5-1 and J is TRBJ2-5; 14 nucleotides line up with TRBD2. Germline V CDR1 and CDR2: SGHRS, YFSETQ. The CDR3 consists of 18 residues. Trimming cost V 4 bases and J 4 bases; bases outside gene matches: 12. CDR3 loop: CASSPLTTSGRAGETQYF. CDR3 coding DNA: TGCGCCAGCAGCCCTCTGACGACTAGCGGGAGGGCCGGAGAGACCCAGTACTTC.

V gene TRBV6-4 combines with J gene TRBJ2-3; D unresolved. V was trimmed by 2 bases and J by 6 bases, leaving 9 bases between them. CDR1 and CDR2 (germline): MRHNA, SNTAGT. CDR3 length equals 13 residues. CDR3 DNA sequence: TGTGCCAGCAGTGACAGGGATTCCGATACGCAGTATTTT. This codes for CASSDRDSDTQYF.

The chain carries TRBV2 and TRBJ2-4, with TRBD2 matching 8 bases. The J segment lost 3 bases and the V segment lost 7 bases, leaving 5 bases of the junction unmatched. This CDR3 has 14 amino acids. Germline V gives CDR1 SNHLY, CDR2 FYNNEI. CDR3 sequence (DNA): TGTGCCAGCACGGGGGGGACTGACAAAAACATTCAGTACTTC. Translation: CASTGGTDKNIQYF.

The chain uses TRBV6-1 and TRBJ2-7; a possible D gene is TRBD2 (6 bases). V shed 6 bases and J shed 4 bases, with 13 bases lying between them. CDR1 is MNHNS and CDR2 is SASEGT in the germline V gene. The CDR3 covers 13 residues. The CDR3 loop reads CASRPIAVYEQYF. CDR3 bases: TGTGCCAGCAGACCGATAGCGGTGTACGAGCAGTACTTC.

V is TRBV11-2 and J is TRBJ2-5; a weak D match, TRBD1 (6 bases). V lost 4 bases and J lost 2, with 14 bases in between. The germline CDR1 and CDR2 sequences are SGHAT and FQNNGV. The CDR3 contains 15 residues. Here the CDR3 reads CASSSNRGYQETQYF. CDR3 DNA sequence: TGTGCCAGCAGCTCTAATAGGGGGTATCAAGAGACCCAGTACTTC. Variable domain in full (rest from reference TRBV11-2 and TRBJ2-5): EAGVAQSPRYKIIEKRQSVAFWCNPISGHATLYWYQQILGQGPKLLIQFQNNGVVDDSQLPKDRFSAERLKGVDSTLKIQPAKLEDSAVYLCASSSNRGYQETQYFGPGTRLLVL.

The chain uses TRBV9 and TRBJ2-7, with 12 bases fitting TRBD2. V lost 3 bases and J lost 2; bases outside the gene matches: 3. Germline V gene sequence: CDR1 SGDLS, CDR2 YYNGEE. The CDR3 totals 15 residues. For the CDR3, the DNA is TGTGCCAGCAGCGCACTAGCGGGAGGAGCCTACGAGCAGTACTTC. Amino acids: CASSALAGGAYEQYF.